One and the same sample provided the 10 T cell receptor beta chains below, sequenced in a study of cytomegalovirus exposure and HLA in healthy donors. Primers: 60 Vbeta forward and 13 Jbeta reverse. The repertoire was sequenced with immunoSEQ multiplex PCR; TCRdb's copy has only in-frame clones and lacks some. Of about 110,000 clones in the sample, 77% were seen once. The sample consisted of PBMCs. The receptors come from a woman aged 40-49 years in good health and CMV-seropositive.

The chain recombines TRBV7-2 with TRBJ2-5; D is perhaps TRBD2 (6 bases). CDR1 and CDR2 (germline): SGHTA, FQGNSA. This CDR3 spans 14 amino acids. Trimming took 1 base from V and 5 from J, leaving 11 bases between them. This CDR3 is CASSLVPGEETQYF. CDR3 coding DNA: TGTGCCAGCAGCTTAGTTCCGGGAGAGGAGACCCAGTACTTC.

The chain is built from TRBV2 and TRBJ2-5, with a tentative D call TRBD2 (6 bases). Germline values: CDR1 SNHLY, CDR2 FYNNEI. The CDR3 totals 16 residues. Trimming removed 7 bases at V and 4 bases at J, with 22 bases between. The CDR3 nucleotides are TGTGCCAGCAAGGGGACTGGATTATTTGTTTCAGAGACCCAGTACTTC. It is translated as CASKGTGLFVSETQYF. Combining the CDR3 with reference TRBV2 and TRBJ2-5 gives the whole variable domain EPEVTQTPSHQVTQMGQEVILRCVPISNHLYFYWYRQILGQKVEFLVSFYNNEISEKSEIFDDQFSVERPDGSNFTLKIRSTKLEDSAMYFCASKGTGLFVSETQYFGPGTRLLVL.

This chain joins TRBV6-6 and TRBJ2-3, with 7 bases matching TRBD1. The CDR3 is 13 residues long. J lost 4 bases, V lost 7 bases, and 5 bases had no gene match. CDR1 is MNHNY, CDR2 SVGAGI, per germline (reference sequence). Written as DNA, the CDR3 is TGTGCCAGCACCGGGACAGTGGCAGATACGCAGTATTTT. Encoded protein: CASTGTVADTQYF.

The chain is built from TRBV7-6 and TRBJ2-5; TRBD2 is a possible D gene (5 bases). V lost 1 base and J lost 2, with 5 bases in between. This CDR3 region has 13 residues. Germline V gene lookup returns CDR1 SGHVS and CDR2 FNYEAQ. Here the CDR3 DNA reads TGTGCCAGCAGCTTAGGCGGGCAAGAGACCCAGTACTTC. It translates to CASSLGGQETQYF.

The rearrangement joins TRBV5-6 to TRBJ2-7; 8 bases match TRBD2. V shed 2 bases, J shed 3 bases, and the junction held 4 bases outside the gene matches. This CDR3 is built from 14 residues. CDR1 and CDR2 (germline): SGHDT, YYEEEE. The CDR3 spells CASSFTGGDYEQYF. The CDR3 DNA reads as TGTGCCAGCAGCTTTACCGGGGGGGACTACGAGCAGTACTTC.

The J gene is TRBJ2-1, the V gene TRBV7-7, with 7 bases fitting TRBD2. Germline CDR1 reads SSHAT; CDR2 reads FNYEAQ (reference sequence). The CDR3 has 15 residues. V lost 4 bases, J lost 2 bases, and 5 bases stayed unmatched. CDR3 region: CASSSSGVTYNEQFF. Written as DNA, the CDR3 is TGTGCCAGCAGCTCGAGCGGGGTGACCTACAATGAGCAGTTCTTC.

This rearrangement joins TRBV9 to TRBJ2-1; weak D call: TRBD2 (5 bases). Per the germline V gene, CDR1 is SGDLS and CDR2 is YYNGEE. V lost 4 bases to trimming and J lost 11 bases, with 13 bases between them. The CDR3 loop spans 12 amino acids. The CDR3 DNA reads as TGTGCCAGCAGCAAACCGGGATCTCAGCAGTTCTTC. It translates to CASSKPGSQQFF.

The chain employs TRBV4-3 and TRBJ1-6, with 10 positions matching TRBD1. The germline V gene encodes CDR1 LGHNA and CDR2 YSLEER. This CDR3 is built from 15 residues. The J segment lost 9 bases and the V segment lost 0 bases, leaving 2 bases of the junction unmatched. CDR3 loop: CASSQEGTGVSPLHF. The CDR3 DNA reads TGCGCCAGCAGCCAAGAAGGGACAGGGGTTTCACCCCTCCACTTT.

To note about this clone: Other DNA sequences within the sample encode an identical CDR3. DNA of the CDR3: TGTGCCAGCAGTTTGTTGAGGGAGGGAGCAAAACTGTTTTTT. Its translation is CASSLLREGAKLFF. The chain is built from TRBV28 and TRBJ1-4; D is unresolved. Deletions cut 3 bases from V and 10 bases from J, with 15 bases between. Germline-derived CDR1 and CDR2 are MDHEN and SYDVKM. The CDR3 covers 14 residues.

This rearrangement joins TRBV2 to TRBJ2-3; 7 bases fit TRBD2. The V segment lost 7 bases and the J segment 2 bases; nucleotides outside the gene matches: 6. Germline CDR1 SNHLY, CDR2 FYNNEI. The CDR3 length is 14 residues. CDR3 bases: TGTGCCAGCAACGGCGGGAGAATCACAGATACGCAGTATTTT. Residues: CASNGGRITDTQYF.